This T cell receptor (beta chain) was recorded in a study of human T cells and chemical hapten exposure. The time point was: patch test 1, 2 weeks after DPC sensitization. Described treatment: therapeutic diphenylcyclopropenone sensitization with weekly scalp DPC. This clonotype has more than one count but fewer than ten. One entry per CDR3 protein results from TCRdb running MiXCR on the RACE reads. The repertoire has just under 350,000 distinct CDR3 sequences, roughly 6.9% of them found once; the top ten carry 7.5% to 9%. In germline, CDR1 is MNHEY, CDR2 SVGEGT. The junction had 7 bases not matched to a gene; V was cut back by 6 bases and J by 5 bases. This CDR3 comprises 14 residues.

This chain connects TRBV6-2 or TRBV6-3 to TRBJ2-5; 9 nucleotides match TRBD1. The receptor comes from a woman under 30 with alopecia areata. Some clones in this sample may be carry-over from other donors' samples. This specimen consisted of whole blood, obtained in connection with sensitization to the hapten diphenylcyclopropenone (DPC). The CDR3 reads CASRGDRESETQYF. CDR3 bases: TGTGCCAGCAGAGGGGACAGGGAATCGGAGACCCAGTACTTC.